This TCR beta chain comes out of a study of Ad26.COV2.S vaccination and SARS-CoV-2 variants. Study-wide background: Each vaccinee took Ad26.COV2.S intramuscularly, once or twice 56 days apart.

Indicated treatment: some 20 received Ad26.COV2.S at low or high dose, single or two shots; roughly five received placebo; per-sample allocation not given. Samples came from day 63 after the first vaccine or placebo injection. The germline CDR1 and CDR2 sequences are SGHTA and FQGNSA. Trimming took 5 bases from V and 2 from J; bases not matched to a gene: 9. The CDR3 has 16 residues. Clones were sequenced by immunoSEQ multiplex PCR, and TCRdb holds only the in-frame ones, with some missing. The sample consists of 350,000 to 500,000 clones, roughly nine tenths of them appearing once. The chain links TRBV7-2 to TRBJ2-3; 8 bases match TRBD1. The sequence derives from a person between 18 and 65 years old who received the Ad26.COV2.S COVID-19 vaccine or a placebo. The starting material was peripheral blood, obtained in a trial of Ad26.COV2.S vaccine versus placebo. The chain's CDR3 is CASSDWTGWDTDTQYF. The CDR3, as DNA: TGTGCCAGCAGCGATTGGACAGGGTGGGACACAGATACGCAGTATTTT.